Shown below are 26 T cell receptor beta chains from a single sample sequenced in a study of glioma-infiltrating T cells. The iRepertoire nested amplicon-rescue multiplex PCR amplified TCR alpha and beta CDR3s from RNA. A single record per CDR3 protein comes from TCRdb applying MiXCR to the multiplex PCR reads. Among around 100,000 distinct CDR3 sequences, approximately 28% were seen once, and the ten largest hold around 40%. The sequenced sample was glioma tissue, nonneoplastic brain tissue, or PBMCs (not recorded which). The receptors derive from a human donor with low-grade glioma or glioblastoma, undergoing nonglioma brain surgery, or in good health (not recorded which).

This clonotype showed up many times. The chain is built from TRBV20-1 and TRBJ2-1; D possibly corresponds to TRBD2 (5 bases). Germline CDR1 and CDR2: DFQATT and SNEGSKA (reference sequence). The germline V and J ends were trimmed by 2 bases and 1 base, with 9 bases remaining between them. This CDR3 has 14 residues. The CDR3 is CSARKGGSYNEQFF. The DNA for the CDR3 is TGCAGTGCTAGAAAAGGCGGGTCCTACAATGAGCAGTTCTTC.

The sample holds many counts of this clonotype. The rearrangement joins TRBV20-1 to TRBJ2-4, with D possibly matching TRBD1 (6 bases). The germline gives CDR1 DFQATT, CDR2 SNEGSKA (reference sequence). The length of the CDR3 is 13 residues. Trimming shortened V by 7 bases and J by 8 bases, and 18 bases separated the two germline ends. This CDR3 is CSERGQYPHIQYF. The CDR3 DNA is TGCAGTGAGCGAGGACAGTATCCACACATTCAGTACTTC.

This clonotype has more than one count but fewer than ten. This chain joins TRBV11-1 and TRBJ2-3, with D possibly being TRBD2 (5 bases). Germline V lookup: CDR1 SGHAT, CDR2 FQDESV (reference sequence). The V end lost 5 bases, the J end lost 0 bases, and 12 bases lay between the germline ends. CDR3 length: 15 amino acids. CDR3 sequence (DNA): TGTGCCAGCAGCACCCAGCGGAGCAGCACAGATACGCAGTATTTT. Translating it yields CASSTQRSSTDTQYF.

This clonotype was detected many times. CDR3: CASSQLASGANVLTF. The CDR3 coding sequence is TGTGCCAGCAGTCAACTAGCGTCTGGGGCCAACGTCCTGACTTTC. The rearrangement joins TRBV6-1 to TRBJ2-6; 7 nucleotides agree with TRBD2. The CDR3 has 15 amino acids. In germline, CDR1 is MNHNS, CDR2 SASEGT. V was clipped by 5 bases and J by 1 base; unmatched bases: 2.

Notes on this clonotype: This sequence may be a read error, since a much larger clone differs from it by one base. J is TRBJ2-3 and V is TRBV27, with a possible D match to TRBD1 (6 bases). V was clipped by 5 bases and J by 4 bases, with 22 bases between them. CDR3 size: 17 residues. The V gene's germline CDR1 is MNHEY and CDR2 SMNVEV (reference sequence). The CDR3 sequence: CASSLSPTGPLSDTQYF. DNA of the CDR3: TGTGCCAGCAGTCTCTCCCCCACAGGGCCCTTGTCAGATACGCAGTATTTT.

The chain carries TRBV5-1 and TRBJ2-7, with D possibly TRBD1 on 6 matching bases. V shed 1 base and J shed 1 base, with 12 bases lying between them. Per the germline V gene, CDR1 is SGHRS and CDR2 is YFSETQ. There are 15 residues in the CDR3. CDR3 DNA: TGCGCCAGCAGCTTGACGATGACAGGTTCCTACGAGCAGTACTTC. As protein: CASSLTMTGSYEQYF.

The table lists this clonotype with many counts. This chain joins TRBV20-1 and TRBJ2-3, with D perhaps matching TRBD2 (6 bases). Germline CDR1 is DFQATT and CDR2 is SNEGSKA (reference sequence). Trimming shortened V by 4 bases and J by 0 bases, and 14 bases separated the two germline ends. The CDR3 sequence is 15 residues long. CDR3 bases: TGCAGTGCTACCCGGGACTCTATCAGCACAGATACGCAGTATTTT. This encodes CSATRDSISTDTQYF.

This clonotype showed up many times. The V and J genes are TRBV4-3 and TRBJ2-3; 10 nucleotides align to TRBD2. CDR3 length equals 17 residues. With V trimmed by 0 bases and J by 5 bases, 8 bases remained unmatched. Per germline, CDR1 LGHNA and CDR2 YSLEER. The CDR3 DNA reads as TGCGCCAGCAGCCAAGATCCGGCTAGCGGGGGCCAAGATACGCAGTATTTT. Protein product: CASSQDPASGGQDTQYF.

There are a few counts of this clonotype. CDR3 nucleotide sequence: TGTGCCAGCAGCCAGCGTACAGGGGGCCAAGAGACCCAGTACTTC. Translating it yields CASSQRTGGQETQYF. The chain recombines TRBV7-9 with TRBJ2-5; 8 bases are shared with TRBD1. This CDR3 region has 15 residues. J gave up 1 base and V 5 bases, and 6 bases lay outside the gene matches. Germline assignment: CDR1 SEHNR and CDR2 FQNEAQ (reference sequence). The full variable domain, in which reference TRBV7-9 and TRBJ2-5 provide the parts outside the CDR3, is DTGVSQNPRHKITKRGQNVTFRCDPISEHNRLYWYRQTLGQGPEFLTYFQNEAQLEKSRLLSDRFSAERPKGSFSTLEIQRTEQGDSAMYLCASSQRTGGQETQYFGPGTRLLVL.

V is TRBV3-1 and J is TRBJ1-1; D remains ambiguous. V was shortened by 3 bases and J by 3 bases, with 8 bases between the two germline ends. The CDR3 length is 13 residues. Germline values: CDR1 LGHDT, CDR2 YNNKEL (reference sequence). The chain's CDR3 is CASSQYQDTEAFF. The CDR3 bases are TGTGCCAGCAGCCAGTACCAGGACACTGAAGCTTTCTTT.

A remark on this clonotype: It may be a read error: a sequence one base away is much more abundant. V usage is TRBV2 and J usage is TRBJ1-5, with D uncertain. The CDR3 sequence is 14 residues long. The germline V gene encodes CDR1 SNHLY and CDR2 FYNNEI. Written as DNA, the CDR3 is TGTGCCAGCAGTGAACGCATGATAGGATCACCCCAGGATTTT. Translation: CASSERMIGSPQDF.

V gene TRBV6-6 combines with J gene TRBJ1-2; the D is unclear. CDR1 MNHNY and CDR2 SVGAGI come from the germline V gene (reference sequence). Trimming cost V 0 bases and J 4 bases, with 12 bases left between them. The length of the CDR3 is 15 residues. The CDR3 spells CASSYSLLGGYGYTF. In nucleotides, the CDR3 is TGTGCCAGCAGTTACTCCCTGCTGGGAGGCTATGGCTACACCTTC.

This chain links TRBV6-2 or TRBV6-3 with TRBJ1-1; TRBD1 aligns across 7 bases. In germline, CDR1 is MNHEY, CDR2 SVGEGT. The ends lost 7 bases at V and 6 bases at J; junction bases unmatched: 8. The CDR3 extends over 13 amino acids. CDR3 protein: CASMSGGGPEAFF. The CDR3 DNA reads as TGTGCCAGCATGTCAGGGGGGGGACCTGAAGCTTTCTTT.

Notes on this clonotype: A much bigger clone sits one base away, suggesting this may be a read error. This rearrangement joins TRBV20-1 to TRBJ2-7, with D unresolved. The germline V gene encodes CDR1 DFQATT and CDR2 SNEGSKA (reference sequence). This CDR3 has 14 residues. The CDR3 region is CRASRLGGSYEQYF. The CDR3 nucleotides are TGCAGAGCTTCTAGGTTGGGCGGTTCCTACGAGCAGTACTTC.

The gene calls are TRBV5-1 and TRBJ2-2, with D perhaps matching TRBD1 or TRBD2 (5 bases each). V lost 2 bases to trimming and J lost 3 bases, with 11 bases between them. CDR1 SGHRS and CDR2 YFSETQ come from the germline V gene. This CDR3 comprises 15 residues. The CDR3 bases are TGCGCCAGCAGCTTTCCGGTGGGGGACACCGGGGAGCTGTTTTTT. This gives the protein CASSFPVGDTGELFF.

This clonotype turned up a few times. A much bigger clone sits one base away, suggesting this may be a read error. The chain has TRBV27 and TRBJ2-7, with unresolved D. The V gene lost 5 bases and the J gene lost 9 bases, with 17 bases spanning the gap. Germline CDR1 and CDR2: MNHEY and SMNVEV (reference sequence). There are 13 residues in the CDR3. Written as DNA, the CDR3 is TGTGCCAGCAGTCCTACCTCTCAAGGCGGGCAGTACTTC. It specifies CASSPTSQGGQYF.

Notes on this clonotype: It may be a read error: a sequence one base away is much more abundant. The chain is built from TRBV6-1 and TRBJ2-7; D is uncertain. The germline CDR1 and CDR2 sequences are MNHNS and SASEGT. The CDR3 length is 14 residues. The CDR3 sequence: CASSLTALSYGQYF. For the CDR3, the DNA is TGTGCCAGCAGTCTGACGGCCCTTTCCTACGGGCAGTACTTC.

Details on this clonotype: A much larger clone lies one base from this, so it may be a read error. The rearrangement joins TRBV4-3 to TRBJ1-6, with 9 bases fitting TRBD1. CDR1 LGHNA and CDR2 YSLEER come from the germline V gene. Trimming at V came to 4 bases and at J to 8 bases, leaving 6 bases not matched to a gene. This CDR3 is 15 amino acids long. DNA of the CDR3: TGCGCCAGCAGCCCGATCGGGACAGGGTATTCACCCCTCCACTTT. It specifies CASSPIGTGYSPLHF.

This clonotype was observed a handful of times. With a much larger clone just one base away, this may be a read error. This CDR3 is CASSRSDATYEQYF. CDR3 DNA sequence: TGTGCCAGCAGTCGCTCGGACGCAACCTACGAGCAGTACTTC. The chain is built from TRBV7-9 and TRBJ2-7; D is uncertain. The germline V and J ends were trimmed by 6 bases and 2 bases, with 14 bases remaining between them. The CDR3 has 14 amino acids. Germline CDR1 and CDR2: SEHNR and FQNEAQ (reference sequence).

A word on this clonotype: This may stem from a read error, because a much larger clone lies one nucleotide away. The chain carries TRBV20-1 and TRBJ2-7; D is uncertain. The CDR3 is made up of 14 amino acids. V was trimmed by 5 bases and J by 3 bases, leaving 17 bases between them. Germline V gene data show CDR1 as DFQATT and CDR2 as SNEGSKA (reference sequence). The CDR3 DNA reads TGCAGTGCTTCTAGGTTGGGCGGTTGCTACGAGCAGTACTTC. This codes for CSASRLGGCYEQYF.

With regard to this clonotype: This clone may be a read error of a much larger clone one base away. The chain employs TRBV28 and TRBJ1-5; possibly TRBD1 for D (6 bases). There are 13 residues in the CDR3. CDR1 and CDR2 (germline): MDHEN, SYDVKM. In DNA form, the CDR3 reads TGTGCCAGCAGGGAACAGGGTAATCAGCCCCAGAATTTT. Its protein is CASREQGNQPQNF.

There are many counts of this clonotype. The rearrangement joins TRBV6-1 to TRBJ1-2, with D perhaps matching TRBD1 (6 bases). The CDR3 runs 17 residues. V shed 6 bases and J shed 5 bases, with 25 bases lying between them. CDR1 is MNHNS, CDR2 SASEGT, per germline. The CDR3 region is CASRETGKGKRSYGYTF. Written as DNA, the CDR3 is TGTGCCAGCAGAGAGACAGGCAAAGGGAAGCGGTCTTATGGCTACACCTTC.

The rearrangement joins TRBV7-3 to TRBJ2-1; D may match TRBD1 or TRBD2 (5 bases each). CDR3 size: 13 residues. Germline CDR1 and CDR2: SGHTA and FQGTGA. V dropped 2 bases and J dropped 10 bases, with 12 bases sitting between them. The CDR3 sequence is CASSLLVEGEQFF. The CDR3 DNA reads TGTGCCAGCAGCTTACTAGTCGAGGGGGAGCAGTTCTTC.

This clonotype came up a few times. The V and J genes are TRBV12-3 or TRBV12-4 and TRBJ2-7, with 9 nucleotides matching TRBD1. This CDR3 region has 14 residues. V gave up 4 bases and J gave up 5 bases; unmatched junction bases: 6. CDR3 nucleotides: TGTGCCAGCAGTTCGGGACAGGGAATCCACGAGCAGTACTTC. As protein: CASSSGQGIHEQYF.

As regards this clonotype: This may be a read error: a much more frequent sequence differs by one nucleotide. This chain uses TRBV6-2 or TRBV6-3 with TRBJ1-5; D remains ambiguous. V lost 0 bases and J lost 0, with 15 bases in between. The V gene's germline CDR1 is MNHEY and CDR2 SVGEGT. The CDR3 is 18 amino acids. The CDR3 region is CASSYSSHRALSNQPQHF. CDR3 DNA: TGTGCCAGCAGTTACTCGAGCCACCGTGCCCTTAGCAATCAGCCCCAGCATTTT.

In regard to this clonotype: No conserved phenylalanine or tryptophan ends this CDR3, so it is likely a read error. V gene TRBV7-3 combines with J gene TRBJ1-2; D remains ambiguous. The V end lost 5 bases, the J end lost 9 bases, and 16 bases lay between the germline ends. The length of the CDR3 is 13 residues. The germline V gene encodes CDR1 SGHTA and CDR2 FQGTGA. The DNA for the CDR3 is TGTGCCAGCAGCGACCGCGGTGAAGGTAGCTACACCTCC. Translation: CASSDRGEGSYTS.